This T cell receptor (beta chain) derives from a study of siplizumab effects on memory and regulatory T cells (dated by TCRdb to the late 2010s). With respect to the entire study: The study looked at the effect of siplizumab, an anti-CD2 antibody, on alloreactive T-cell subsets in allogeneic mixed lymphocyte reactions made from human PBMCs. The investigation overall reported the following: The suppressive function of proliferating Tregs from siplizumab cultures was not functionally confirmed. Roughly 75-95% of proliferating CD4+ or CD8+ clones could not be assigned a naive or memory phenotype. Among mappable alloreactive CD4+ clones, an average Treg-derived fraction of roughly 69% was observed with siplizumab, compared with 26.9% in control reactions. Siplizumab significantly reduced the cumulative frequency of alloreactive sequences traceable to unstimulated CD4+ memory T cells. Unstimulated naive T cells appeared to be more diverse than memory T cells, and naive cells seemed to make a substantial contribution to the alloresponse. Because sequences below about 10^-5 frequency were poorly captured, only a minor fraction of alloreactive clones could be mapped to unstimulated subsets.

Sorted unstimulated T cells and proliferating T cells recovered from mixed lymphocyte reactions were subjected to TCRbeta CDR3 sequencing. Fresh whole blood from approximately 9 HLA-typed healthy donors was used to isolate PBMCs. CDR1 and CDR2 are drawn from the germline V gene: MNHNS, SASEGT. The CDR3 goes from the cysteine to the phenylalanine over 15 residues. Just the 45-base CDR3 DNA is kept, in frame starting at base 1. V is pruned by 8 bases and J by 4 bases, leaving 10 bases of the junction without a gene match. Of note for this clone: The specificity of this receptor is unknown. No much larger clonotype is one base removed from it; base qualities were not supplied.

The library was made by the immunoSEQ multiplex PCR assay. Some 9.9 x 10^4 TCR templates per sample were assayed by the deep sequencing platform. Genomic DNA extracted from sorted T cells was used for TCRbeta CDR3 sequencing. The original pipeline was this. The R programming language was used for the clonal analysis of the TCRbeta CDR3 data. Alloreactive CD4+ and CD8+ clones were identified by comparing unstimulated samples to CFSE-low samples taken after the reaction. Regulatory or non-regulatory origin of alloreactive CD4+ clones was assigned by matching sequences to the sorted unstimulated Treg and non-Treg repertoires. Held by TCRdb, this immuneACCESS table contains in-frame sequences only and omits some clones. Under half of the omission traces to an unresolved V gene where checked; the cause of the rest is unknown. The V and J calls and clone size come from that table; D and trimming were worked out from the DNA. The sample yields 100,000 or so clones; more than 90% were counted once. The biggest ten clones account for under 0.15% of the sample.

The chain uses TRBV6-1 and TRBJ1-4, with 7 bases in between that match TRBD1. The receptor was isolated from a human donor in good health. Sequenced: CD4+ T cells sorted from blood. The CDR3 sequence is CASRTRDSFNEKLFF. The DNA sequence is given as TGTGCCAGCCGAACCCGGGACAGTTTTAATGAAAAACTGTTTTTT.